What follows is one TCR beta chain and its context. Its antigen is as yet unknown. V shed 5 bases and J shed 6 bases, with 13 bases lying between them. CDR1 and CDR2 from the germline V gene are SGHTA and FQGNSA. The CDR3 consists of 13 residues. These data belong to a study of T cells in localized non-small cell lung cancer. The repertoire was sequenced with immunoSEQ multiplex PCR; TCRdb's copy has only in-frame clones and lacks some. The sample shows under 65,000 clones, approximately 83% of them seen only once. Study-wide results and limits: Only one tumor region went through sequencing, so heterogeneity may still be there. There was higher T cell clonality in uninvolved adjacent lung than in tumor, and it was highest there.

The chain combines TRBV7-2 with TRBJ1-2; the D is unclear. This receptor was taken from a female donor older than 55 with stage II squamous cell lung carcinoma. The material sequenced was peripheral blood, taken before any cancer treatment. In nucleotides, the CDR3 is TGTGCCAGCAGCATCCCGGGAATCCATGGCTACACCTTC. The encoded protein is CASSIPGIHGYTF.